A selection of T cell receptor beta chains follows, all from one sample in a study of shared clonotypes between healthy human individuals. The table came from immunoSEQ multiplex PCR; TCRdb's copy has only in-frame clones and leaves some out. The table lists over a million clones, approximately 80% of them singletons. The sequenced sample was memory CD4+ T cells from PBMCs. All receptors derive from a man aged 18 to 35 in good health. Some clones in this sample may be carry-over from other donors' samples. Both conserved end residues are part of each CDR3. D genes are given only for firm matches.

NA | TRBJ2-3 | TRBV2 | 14 | CASLTGPSTDTQYF
NA | TRBJ2-7 | TRBV6-1 | 14 | CASSASYRDYEQYF
NA | TRBJ2-4 | TRBV30 | 14 | CAWSKSGAKNIQYF
TRBD1 | TRBJ2-5 | TRBV2 | 14 | CASSMQGAAETQYF
TRBD2 | TRBJ2-1 | TRBV11-2 | 17 | CASSLVAGASSYNEQFF
NA | TRBJ1-3 | TRBV4-3 | 14 | CASSHAGPGNTIYF
NA | TRBJ2-3 | TRBV5-4 | 14 | CASSAGVGPDTQYF
TRBD1 | TRBJ2-7 | TRBV2 | 13 | CASGWTGPYEQYF
NA | TRBJ1-6 | TRBV28 | 14 | CASGLDGRNSPLHF
TRBD1 | TRBJ1-2 | TRBV7-2 | 14 | CASSPWTGDYGYTF
NA | TRBJ1-1 | TRBV18 | 16 | CASSPTIDRLGTEAFF
TRBD1 | TRBJ1-2 | TRBV19 | 15 | CASNRGDRVSYGYTF
NA | TRBJ1-2 | TRBV5-1 | 15 | CASSLETGDSYGYTF
NA | TRBJ2-1 | TRBV18 | 14 | CASSPHKEGNEQFF
NA | TRBJ2-2 | TRBV14 | 15 | CASSQVRGNTGELFF
NA | TRBJ2-7 | TRBV28 | 12 | CASGGFWDEQYF
NA | TRBJ2-2 | TRBV11-2 | 14 | CASSPGRNTGELFF
TRBD1 | TRBJ2-2 | TRBV30 | 12 | CAWGQDTGELFF
NA | TRBJ1-2 | TRBV10-3 | 14 | CASSTEGGGYGYTF
TRBD2 | TRBJ2-5 | TRBV6-5 | 14 | CASQRDYAGETQYF
NA | TRBJ1-2 | TRBV9 | 15 | CASSVDPRVLGGYTF
NA | TRBJ2-3 | TRBV9 | 15 | CASSPGGFRTDTQYF
NA | TRBJ2-5 | TRBV18 | 12 | CASSPQEETQYF
NA | TRBJ2-1 | TRBV6-5 | 15 | CASSYSSLSYNEQFF
NA | TRBJ1-1 | TRBV7-9 | 13 | CASSLEGDTEAFF
NA | TRBJ2-1 | TRBV5-8 | 16 | CASSMGLSSSYNEQFF
NA | TRBJ2-7 | TRBV6-5 | 15 | CASSSLRGRSYEQYF
TRBD2 | TRBJ2-3 | TRBV7-9 | 16 | CASSLGLAASTDTQYF
NA | TRBJ1-4 | TRBV2 | 13 | CASRRETNEKLFF
NA | TRBJ1-5 | TRBV28 | 16 | CASREGGTSRNQPQHF
NA | TRBJ1-2 | TRBV7-2 | 14 | CASSLGVQNYGYTF
NA | TRBJ2-2 | TRBV4-1 | 15 | CASSQAQGGAGELFF
NA | TRBJ1-1 | TRBV6-5 | 14 | CASSYSRGDTEAFF
TRBD1 | TRBJ1-4 | TRBV30 | 14 | CAWRVQGGAEKLFF
NA | TRBJ2-2 | TRBV11-2 | 15 | CASSSYETFSGELFF
NA | TRBJ2-3 | TRBV5-1 | 15 | CASSLNRGSIDTQYF
TRBD1 | TRBJ1-3 | TRBV2 | 14 | CASSQRDRTNTIYF
NA | TRBJ2-3 | TRBV5-4 | 12 | CASSFGTDTQYF